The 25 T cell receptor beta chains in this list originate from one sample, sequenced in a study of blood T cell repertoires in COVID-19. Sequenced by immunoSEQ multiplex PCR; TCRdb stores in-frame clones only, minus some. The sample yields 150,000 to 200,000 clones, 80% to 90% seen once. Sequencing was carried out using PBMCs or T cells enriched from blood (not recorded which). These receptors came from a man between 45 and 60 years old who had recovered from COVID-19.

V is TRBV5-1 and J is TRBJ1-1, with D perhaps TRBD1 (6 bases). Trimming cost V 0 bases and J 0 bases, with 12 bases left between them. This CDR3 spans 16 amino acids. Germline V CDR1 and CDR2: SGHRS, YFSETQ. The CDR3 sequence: CASSLAYRALNTEAFF. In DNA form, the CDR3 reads TGCGCCAGCAGCTTGGCCTACAGGGCTTTGAACACTGAAGCTTTCTTT.

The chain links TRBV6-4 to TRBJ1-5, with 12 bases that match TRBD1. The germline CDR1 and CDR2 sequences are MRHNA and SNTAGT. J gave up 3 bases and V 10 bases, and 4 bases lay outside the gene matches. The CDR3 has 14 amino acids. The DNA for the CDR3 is TGTGCCAATAGGGACAGGGGGCACAATCAGCCCCAGCATTTT. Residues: CANRDRGHNQPQHF.

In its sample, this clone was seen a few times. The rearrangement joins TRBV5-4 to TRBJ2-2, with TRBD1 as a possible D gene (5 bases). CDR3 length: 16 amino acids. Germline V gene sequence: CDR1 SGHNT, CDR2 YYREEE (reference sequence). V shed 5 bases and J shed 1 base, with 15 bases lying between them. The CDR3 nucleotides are TGTGCCAGCAGAAGGGGTGGTGGGCAGAACACCGGGGAGCTGTTTTTT. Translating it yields CASRRGGGQNTGELFF.

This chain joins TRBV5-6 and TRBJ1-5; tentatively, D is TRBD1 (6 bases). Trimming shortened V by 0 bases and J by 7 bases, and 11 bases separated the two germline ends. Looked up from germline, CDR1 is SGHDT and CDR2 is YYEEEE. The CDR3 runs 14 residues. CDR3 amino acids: CASSLAGGLQPQHF. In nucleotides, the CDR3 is TGTGCCAGCAGCTTGGCCGGGGGGCTGCAGCCCCAGCATTTT. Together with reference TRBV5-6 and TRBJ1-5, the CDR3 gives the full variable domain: DAGVTQSPTHLIKTRGQQVTLRCSPKSGHDTVSWYQQALGQGPQFIFQYYEEEERQRGNFPDRFSGHQFPNYSSELNVNALLLGDSALYLCASSLAGGLQPQHFGDGTRLSIL.

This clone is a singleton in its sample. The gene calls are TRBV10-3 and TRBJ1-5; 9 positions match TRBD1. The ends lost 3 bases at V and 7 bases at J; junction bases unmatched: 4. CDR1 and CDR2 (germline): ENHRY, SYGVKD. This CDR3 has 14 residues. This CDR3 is CAISEQGAGQPQHF. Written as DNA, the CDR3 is TGTGCCATCAGTGAACAGGGGGCAGGACAGCCCCAGCATTTT.

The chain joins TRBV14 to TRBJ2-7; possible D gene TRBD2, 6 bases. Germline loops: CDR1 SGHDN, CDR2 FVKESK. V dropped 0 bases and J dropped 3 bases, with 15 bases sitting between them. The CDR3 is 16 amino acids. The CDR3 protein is CASSQEAPGLGYEQYF. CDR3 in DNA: TGTGCCAGCAGCCAAGAGGCCCCGGGACTGGGCTACGAGCAGTACTTC. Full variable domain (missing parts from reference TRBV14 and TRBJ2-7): EAGVTQFPSHSVIEKGQTVTLRCDPISGHDNLYWYRRVMGKEIKFLLHFVKESKQDESGMPNNRFLAERTGGTYSTLKVQPAELEDSGVYFCASSQEAPGLGYEQYFGPGTRLTVT.

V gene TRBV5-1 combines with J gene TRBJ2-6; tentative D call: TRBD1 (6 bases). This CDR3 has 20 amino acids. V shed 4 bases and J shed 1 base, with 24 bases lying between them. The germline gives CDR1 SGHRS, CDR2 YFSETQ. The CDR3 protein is CASSPLKGEQPSSGANVLTF. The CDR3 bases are TGCGCCAGCAGCCCGCTTAAGGGGGAGCAACCATCTTCTGGGGCCAACGTCCTGACTTTC.

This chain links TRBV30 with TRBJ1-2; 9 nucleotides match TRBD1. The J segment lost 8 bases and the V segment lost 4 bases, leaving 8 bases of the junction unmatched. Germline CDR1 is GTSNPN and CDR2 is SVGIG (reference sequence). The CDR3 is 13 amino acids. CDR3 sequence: CAWTTGQGGGYTF. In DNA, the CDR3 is TGTGCCTGGACAACGGGACAGGGTGGGGGCTACACCTTC.

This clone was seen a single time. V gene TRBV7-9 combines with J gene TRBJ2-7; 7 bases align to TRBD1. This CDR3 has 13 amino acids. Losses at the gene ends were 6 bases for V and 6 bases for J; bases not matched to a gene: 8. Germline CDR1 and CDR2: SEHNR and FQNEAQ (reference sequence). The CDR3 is CASRANRGSEQYF. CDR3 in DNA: TGTGCCAGCAGGGCAAACAGGGGCTCCGAGCAGTACTTC.

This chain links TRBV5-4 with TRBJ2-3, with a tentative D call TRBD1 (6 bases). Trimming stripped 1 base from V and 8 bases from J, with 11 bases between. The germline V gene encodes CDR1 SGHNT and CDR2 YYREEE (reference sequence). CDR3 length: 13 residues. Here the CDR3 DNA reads TGTGCCAGCAGCTTGTCAGGGGCGGGTACGCAGTATTTT. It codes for CASSLSGAGTQYF. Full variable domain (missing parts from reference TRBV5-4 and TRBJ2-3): ETGVTQSPTHLIKTRGQQVTLRCSSQSGHNTVSWYQQALGQGPQFIFQYYREEENGRGNFPPRFSGLQFPNYSSELNVNALELDDSALYLCASSLSGAGTQYFGPGTRLTVL.

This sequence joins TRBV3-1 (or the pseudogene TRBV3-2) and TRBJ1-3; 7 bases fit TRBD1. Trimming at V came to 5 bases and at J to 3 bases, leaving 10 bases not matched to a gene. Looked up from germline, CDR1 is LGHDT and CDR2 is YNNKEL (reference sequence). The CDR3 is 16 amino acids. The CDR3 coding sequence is TGTGCCAGCAGCAAAACGCCCGGGACAGATGGAAACACCATATATTTT. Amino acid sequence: CASSKTPGTDGNTIYF.

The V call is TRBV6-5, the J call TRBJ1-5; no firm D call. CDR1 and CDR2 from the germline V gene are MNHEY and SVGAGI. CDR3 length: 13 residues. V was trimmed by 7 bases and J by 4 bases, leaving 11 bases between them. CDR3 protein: CASTRGGNQPQHF. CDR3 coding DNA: TGTGCCAGCACCCGAGGAGGAAATCAGCCCCAGCATTTT.

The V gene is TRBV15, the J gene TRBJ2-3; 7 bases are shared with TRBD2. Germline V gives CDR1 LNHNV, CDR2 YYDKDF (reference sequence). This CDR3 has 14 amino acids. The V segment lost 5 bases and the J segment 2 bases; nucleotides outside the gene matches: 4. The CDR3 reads CATSGDYHTDTQYF. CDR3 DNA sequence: TGTGCCACCAGCGGGGACTACCACACAGATACGCAGTATTTT.

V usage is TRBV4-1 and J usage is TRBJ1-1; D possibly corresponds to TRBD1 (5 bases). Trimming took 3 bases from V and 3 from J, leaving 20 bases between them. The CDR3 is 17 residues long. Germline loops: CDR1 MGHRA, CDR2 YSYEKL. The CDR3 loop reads CASSQIETDRGYTEAFF. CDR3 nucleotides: TGCGCCAGCAGCCAGATCGAGACGGACCGGGGGTACACTGAAGCTTTCTTT.

CDR3 amino acids: CASRTTLSGGSEAFF. The DNA of the CDR3 is TGTGCCAGTAGGACTACTTTATCGGGGGGCTCTGAAGCTTTCTTT. This chain links TRBV19 with TRBJ1-1, with D perhaps matching TRBD1 (6 bases). Between the trimmed V and J ends, which lost 6 bases and 6 bases, there was a span of 20 bases. This CDR3 is 15 amino acids long. Germline CDR1 LNHDA, CDR2 SQIVND (reference sequence).

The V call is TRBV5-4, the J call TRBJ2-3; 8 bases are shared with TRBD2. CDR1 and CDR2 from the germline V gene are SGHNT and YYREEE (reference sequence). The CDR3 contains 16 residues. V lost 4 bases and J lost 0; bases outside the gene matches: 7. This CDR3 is CASSLGGAPSTDTQYF. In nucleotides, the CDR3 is TGTGCCAGCAGCCTCGGGGGGGCCCCGAGCACAGATACGCAGTATTTT.

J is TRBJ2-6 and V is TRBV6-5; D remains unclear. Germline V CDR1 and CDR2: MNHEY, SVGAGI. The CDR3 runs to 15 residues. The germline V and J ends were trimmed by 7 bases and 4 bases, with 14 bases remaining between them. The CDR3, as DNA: TGTGCCAGCACGCCAAGGAGTGCCGGGGCCAACGTCCTGACTTTC. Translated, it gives CASTPRSAGANVLTF.

CDR3: CASSPPRTGGIYGYTF. CDR3 nucleotides: TGTGCCAGCAGCCCTCCGAGGACAGGGGGCATATATGGCTACACCTTC. The chain uses TRBV5-4 and TRBJ1-2; 11 positions match TRBD1. The CDR3 runs 16 residues. V gave up 4 bases and J gave up 5 bases; unmatched junction bases: 10. Looked up from germline, CDR1 is SGHNT and CDR2 is YYREEE (reference sequence).

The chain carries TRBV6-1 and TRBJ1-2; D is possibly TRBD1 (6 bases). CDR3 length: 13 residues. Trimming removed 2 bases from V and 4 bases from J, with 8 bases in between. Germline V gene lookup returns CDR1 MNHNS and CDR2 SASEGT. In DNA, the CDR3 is TGTGCCAGCAGTGAAAGACAGGTCTATGGCTACACCTTC. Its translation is CASSERQVYGYTF.

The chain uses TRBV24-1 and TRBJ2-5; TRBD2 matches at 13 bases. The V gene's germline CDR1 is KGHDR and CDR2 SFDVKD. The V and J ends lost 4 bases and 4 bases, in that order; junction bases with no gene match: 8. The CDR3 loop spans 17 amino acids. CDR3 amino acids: CATSDYTWTSGGETQYF. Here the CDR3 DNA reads TGTGCCACCAGTGACTATACCTGGACTAGCGGGGGAGAGACCCAGTACTTC.

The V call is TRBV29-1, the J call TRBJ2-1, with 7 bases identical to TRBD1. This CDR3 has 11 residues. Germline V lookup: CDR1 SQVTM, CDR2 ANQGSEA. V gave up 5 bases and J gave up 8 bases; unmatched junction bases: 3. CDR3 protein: CSVRTGDEQFF. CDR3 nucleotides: TGCAGCGTTCGTACAGGGGATGAGCAGTTCTTC.

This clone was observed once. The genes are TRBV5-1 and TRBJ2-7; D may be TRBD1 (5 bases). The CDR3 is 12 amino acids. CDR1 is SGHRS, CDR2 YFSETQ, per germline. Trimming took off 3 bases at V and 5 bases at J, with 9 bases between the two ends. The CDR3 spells CASSSIGDEQYF. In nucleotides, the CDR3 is TGCGCCAGCAGCTCTATAGGGGACGAGCAGTACTTC.

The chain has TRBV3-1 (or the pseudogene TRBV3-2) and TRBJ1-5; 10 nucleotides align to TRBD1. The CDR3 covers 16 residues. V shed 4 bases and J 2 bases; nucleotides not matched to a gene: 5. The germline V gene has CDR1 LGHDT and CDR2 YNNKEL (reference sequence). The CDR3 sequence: CASSRSGTGGNQPQHF. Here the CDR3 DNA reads TGTGCCAGCAGCCGTTCCGGGACAGGGGGCAATCAGCCCCAGCATTTT.

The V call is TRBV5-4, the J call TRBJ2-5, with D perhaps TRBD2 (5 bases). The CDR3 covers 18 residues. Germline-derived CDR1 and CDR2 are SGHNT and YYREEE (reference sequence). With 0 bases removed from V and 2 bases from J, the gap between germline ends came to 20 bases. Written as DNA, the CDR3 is TGTGCCAGCAGCTTGGCGGTGGGGAGAGCTACTCTACAAGAGACCCAGTACTTC. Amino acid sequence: CASSLAVGRATLQETQYF.

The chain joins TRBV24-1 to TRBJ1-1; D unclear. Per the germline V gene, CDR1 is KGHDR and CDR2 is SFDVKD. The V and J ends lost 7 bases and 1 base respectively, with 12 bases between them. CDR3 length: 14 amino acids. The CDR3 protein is CATRPTESNTEAFF. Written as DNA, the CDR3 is TGTGCCACCAGACCCACAGAGTCGAACACTGAAGCTTTCTTT.